Following are 24 T cell receptor beta chains from one sample sequenced in a study of T cell repertoires in cytomegalovirus infection. TCRdb analysed the reads with MiXCR anew, one entry per CDR3 protein. Here the sample spans 560,000 or so distinct CDR3 sequences, about 15% being singletons. Sequencing input: CD8+ T cells from PBMCs. These receptors all come from a human donor in good health (CMV status not recorded). Some clones in this sample may be carry-over from other donors' samples.

The rearrangement links TRBV25-1 to TRBJ2-2, with 10 bases that match TRBD1. The germline V gene has CDR1 MGHDK and CDR2 SYGVNS. The J segment lost 1 base and the V segment lost 6 bases, leaving 5 bases of the junction unmatched. This CDR3 spans 16 amino acids. CDR3 sequence (DNA): TGTGCCAGCAGCCGGGACAGGGGTATGAACACCGGGGAGCTGTTTTTT. It yields the protein CASSRDRGMNTGELFF.

Concerning this clonotype itself: Mismatch with germline at one junction end may stem from a read error. V is TRBV5-1 and J is TRBJ1-2; D is undetermined. CDR1 and CDR2 from the germline V gene are SGHRS and YFSETQ. The CDR3 has 13 residues. As DNA, the CDR3 is TGCGCCAGCACTTGGAACACCAACTATGGCTACATCTTC. Amino acids: CASTWNTNYGYIF.

This chain joins TRBV19 and TRBJ2-2; a possible D gene is TRBD2 (6 bases). V shed 4 bases and J shed 3 bases, with 15 bases lying between them. The CDR3 is made up of 16 amino acids. Germline V gene sequence: CDR1 LNHDA, CDR2 SQIVND (reference sequence). The CDR3 DNA sequence: TGTGCCAGTAGTAGCAGATCGGGACTCCACACCGGGGAGCTGTTTTTT. This encodes CASSSRSGLHTGELFF.

The chain carries TRBV29-1 and TRBJ1-2, with unresolved D. CDR1 is SQVTM, CDR2 ANQGSEA, per germline. V lost 1 base and J lost 4, with 16 bases in between. The CDR3 totals 15 residues. This CDR3 is CSVEGQTHIIYGYTF. DNA of the CDR3: TGCAGCGTTGAAGGCCAGACACATATTATCTATGGCTACACCTTC. Looking up the rest from reference TRBV29-1 and TRBJ1-2 gives the full variable domain: SAVISQKPSRDICQRGTSLTIQCQVDSQVTMMFWYRQQPGQSLTLIATANQGSEATYESGFVIDKFPISRPNLTFSTLTVSNMSPEDSSIYLCSVEGQTHIIYGYTFGSGTRLTVV.

This clonotype has a count of ten or more. A much larger clone sits a single nucleotide away, making a read error possible. The V call is TRBV5-5, the J call TRBJ2-7; no clear D gene. The V and J ends lost 4 bases and 0 bases respectively, with 5 bases between them. The CDR3 totals 12 residues. CDR1 and CDR2 from the germline V gene are SGHKS and YYEKEE (reference sequence). The CDR3 DNA follows: TGTGCCAGCAGCCATAGCTCCTACGAGCAGTACTTC. Protein product: CASSHSSYEQYF.

The chain carries TRBV19 and TRBJ2-7; D may be TRBD1 (7 bases). This CDR3 is 18 amino acids long. V was cut by 8 bases and J by 2 bases, with 28 bases left in between. Germline V CDR1 and CDR2: LNHDA, SQIVND (reference sequence). CDR3 DNA sequence: TGTGCCAGTTCATTCGGGGGAGTCCAGACAGGGCTAACCTACGAGCAGTACTTC. Translation gives CASSFGGVQTGLTYEQYF.

The chain carries TRBV27 and TRBJ2-1, with 12 bases aligning to TRBD1. Germline trimming cut 1 base from V and 8 bases from J; bases unmatched to any gene: 6. The length of the CDR3 is 16 residues. Germline lookup yields CDR1 MNHEY and CDR2 SMNVEV (reference sequence). The CDR3 sequence: CASSLWGTGGRDEQFF. CDR3 coding DNA: TGTGCCAGCAGTTTATGGGGGACAGGGGGCCGGGATGAGCAGTTCTTC.

The chain recombines TRBV6-5 with TRBJ1-4; 7 positions match TRBD1. The germline V gene encodes CDR1 MNHEY and CDR2 SVGAGI. This CDR3 is built from 14 residues. V shed 2 bases, J shed 7 bases, and the junction held 4 bases outside the gene matches. DNA of the CDR3: TGTGCCAGCAGTTACGTGCAGGGGGGTGAAAAACTGTTTTTT. Translating gives CASSYVQGGEKLFF.

The gene calls are TRBV27 and TRBJ1-4; D not resolved. Per germline, CDR1 MNHEY and CDR2 SMNVEV (reference sequence). Deletions cut 5 bases from V and 0 bases from J, with 13 bases between. This CDR3 has 16 residues. The CDR3, as DNA: TGTGCCAGCAGTCTCCGAAGATTTGCAACTAATGAAAAACTGTTTTTT. This codes for CASSLRRFATNEKLFF.

Comment on this clonotype: A clone one base away is much larger, so this may be a read error. V and J are TRBV7-8 and TRBJ2-5, with TRBD1 identical over 8 bases. V lost 6 bases and J lost 3; bases outside the gene matches: 0. Per germline, CDR1 SGHVS and CDR2 FQNEAQ. This CDR3 region has 12 residues. The CDR3: CASRQGEETQYF. As DNA, the CDR3 is TGTGCCAGCAGACAGGGGGAAGAGACCCAGTACTTC. Based on the CDR3 plus reference TRBV7-8 and TRBJ2-5, the full variable domain is GAGVSQSPRYKVAKRGQDVALRCDPISGHVSLFWYQQALGQGPEFLTYFQNEAQLDKSGLPSDRFFAERPEGSVSTLKIQRTQQEDSAVYLCASRQGEETQYFGPGTRLLVL.

This clonotype was seen more than once but under ten times. The chain has TRBV6-6 and TRBJ2-3; tentatively, D is TRBD2 (5 bases). Trimming pared 2 bases from V and 1 base from J, leaving 19 bases between. Looked up from germline, CDR1 is MNHNY and CDR2 is SVGAGI (reference sequence). This CDR3 is built from 18 residues. The CDR3 is CASSYPSLWEFGTDTQYF. In DNA, the CDR3 is TGTGCCAGCAGTTACCCATCGTTATGGGAGTTCGGCACAGATACGCAGTATTTT.

The table lists this clonotype with many counts. The CDR3 DNA is TGTGCCAGCAGTTACTCGAGTAGGGAAGGGGCTGAAGCTTTCTTT. This sequence encodes CASSYSSREGAEAFF. This chain uses TRBV6-2 or TRBV6-3 with TRBJ1-1; possible D gene TRBD1, 5 bases. The V gene lost 0 bases and the J gene lost 6 bases, with 14 bases spanning the gap. This CDR3 contains 15 residues. Germline V gives CDR1 MNHEY, CDR2 SVGEGT.

The chain employs TRBV28 and TRBJ1-5; a possible D gene is TRBD1 (5 bases). Trimming stripped 5 bases from V and 7 bases from J, with 9 bases between. The CDR3 length is 12 residues. CDR1 and CDR2 from the germline V gene are MDHEN and SYDVKM. Here the CDR3 reads CASSTTVQPQHF. The CDR3 DNA reads as TGTGCCAGCAGTACGACAGTCCAGCCCCAGCATTTT.

This clonotype was seen a few times. The V call is TRBV7-9, the J call TRBJ1-1; D is perhaps TRBD1 (6 bases). The V end was cut by 4 bases, the J end by 5 bases, with 14 bases between. This CDR3 region has 14 residues. CDR1 SEHNR and CDR2 FQNEAQ come from the germline V gene (reference sequence). This chain's CDR3 is CASSSPDSNTEAFF. The CDR3 nucleotides are TGTGCCAGCAGCTCCCCGGACAGCAATACTGAAGCTTTCTTT. The whole variable domain, filled in from reference TRBV7-9 and TRBJ1-1, reads DTGVSQNPRHKITKRGQNVTFRCDPISEHNRLYWYRQTLGQGPEFLTYFQNEAQLEKSRLLSDRFSAERPKGSFSTLEIQRTEQGDSAMYLCASSSPDSNTEAFFGQGTRLTVV.

This clonotype was counted a few times. V is TRBV12-3 or TRBV12-4 and J is TRBJ1-6; D is unresolved. CDR3 length equals 13 residues. V was trimmed by 2 bases and J by 7 bases, leaving 6 bases between them. In DNA form, the CDR3 reads TGTGCCAGCAGTTTATACGGGAATTCACCCCTCCACTTT. As protein: CASSLYGNSPLHF.

This chain uses TRBV29-1 with TRBJ2-3; tentatively, D is TRBD1 or TRBD2 (5 bases each). This CDR3 region has 14 residues. Germline V lookup: CDR1 SQVTM, CDR2 ANQGSEA. V lost 3 bases to trimming and J lost 0 bases, with 10 bases between them. The CDR3 DNA reads TGCAGCGTTGATAGGGACGCCAGCACAGATACGCAGTATTTT. It translates to CSVDRDASTDTQYF.

This clonotype was observed many times. The chain recombines TRBV28 with TRBJ2-5; D not certain. V was pared by 5 bases and J by 2 bases, with 12 bases between. The CDR3 consists of 14 residues. Germline V CDR1 and CDR2: MDHEN, SYDVKM. The CDR3 reads CASSLSWGQETQYF. In DNA, the CDR3 is TGTGCCAGCAGTCTCTCATGGGGACAAGAGACCCAGTACTTC.

The chain joins TRBV28 to TRBJ2-2; tentatively, D is TRBD1 (5 bases). Germline V CDR1 and CDR2: MDHEN, SYDVKM. V dropped 2 bases and J dropped 1 base, with 11 bases sitting between them. This CDR3 has 16 amino acids. In nucleotides, the CDR3 is TGTGCCAGCAGTTTACCCGGCAGGGTGAACACCGGGGAGCTGTTTTTT. Translating it yields CASSLPGRVNTGELFF.

J is TRBJ2-1 and V is TRBV27; D possibly matches TRBD1 or TRBD2 (5 bases each). Germline V gives CDR1 MNHEY, CDR2 SMNVEV (reference sequence). The CDR3 loop spans 16 amino acids. V lost 3 bases and J 7 bases, leaving 19 bases between the germline ends. In DNA form, the CDR3 reads TGTGCCAGCAGTTTTCTGGGGGAAGTGTGGATGAATGAGCAGTTCTTC. It is translated as CASSFLGEVWMNEQFF.

V is TRBV12-3 or TRBV12-4 and J is TRBJ2-5, with unresolved D. V lost 3 bases and J lost 5, with 13 bases in between. The CDR3 is made up of 14 amino acids. CDR3 coding DNA: TGTGCCAGCAGTTTGCCGGGCTCTCCGGAGACCCAGTACTTC. Translating gives CASSLPGSPETQYF.

The chain couples TRBV3-1 to TRBJ2-7; a weak D match, TRBD1 (5 bases). The V gene lost 1 base and the J gene lost 3 bases, with 10 bases spanning the gap. The CDR3 runs to 14 residues. The germline CDR1 and CDR2 sequences are LGHDT and YNNKEL (reference sequence). DNA of the CDR3: TGTGCCAGCAGCCAAGGGGGCTTCTACTACGAGCAGTACTTC. Translation: CASSQGGFYYEQYF.

At least ten counts were recorded for this clonotype. This chain links TRBV11-2 with TRBJ1-2; D remains ambiguous. The length of the CDR3 is 14 residues. Germline assignment: CDR1 SGHAT and CDR2 FQNNGV. Trimming removed 5 bases at V and 5 bases at J, with 15 bases between. CDR3 coding DNA: TGTGCCAGCAGCCCGACTGGTGGAGAGTATGGCTACACCTTC. The encoded protein is CASSPTGGEYGYTF.

This clonotype appeared many times. This chain connects TRBV5-6 to TRBJ1-5, with D perhaps TRBD1 (6 bases). The V and J ends lost 2 bases and 10 bases respectively, with 10 bases between them. Germline-derived CDR1 and CDR2 are SGHDT and YYEEEE. The CDR3 has 12 amino acids. In nucleotides, the CDR3 is TGTGCCAGCAGCTTCTCAGGGGAACCCCAGCATTTT. As protein: CASSFSGEPQHF.

This clonotype was seen at least ten times. J is TRBJ2-1 and V is TRBV7-8; 15 bases agree with TRBD2. CDR3 length: 20 amino acids. Germline values: CDR1 SGHVS, CDR2 FQNEAQ. After removal of 1 base from V and 9 bases from J, the junction contained 16 bases not matched to a gene. CDR3: CASSLVWDTWTSGGAGEQFF. CDR3 coding DNA: TGTGCCAGCAGCTTAGTATGGGACACGTGGACTAGCGGGGGGGCCGGTGAGCAGTTCTTC.